The present entry profiles one T cell receptor beta chain with its context. Its specificity is unknown. This sample was taken from a study of shared clonotypes between healthy human individuals. In germline, CDR1 is SGHRS, CDR2 YFSETQ. The V segment lost 0 bases and the J segment 1 base; nucleotides outside the gene matches: 6. The CDR3 loop spans 18 amino acids. Assay used: immunoSEQ multiplex PCR; TCRdb lists only in-frame clones, some missing. Of roughly 1,000,000 clones listed, around three quarters are singletons. Study-wide findings and caveats: Across a few donors, naive CD4 shared around 5%, naive CD8 more than 3%, memory CD4 about 2.4%, memory CD8 0.4% to 0.5%.

The chain combines TRBV5-1 with TRBJ2-1; 11 nucleotides line up with TRBD2. Sequencing was done on a sample of memory CD4+ T cells from PBMCs. Subset indicated: CD45RA-negative fraction. The receptor was derived from a man aged 18 to 29 in good health. Some clones in this sample may be carry-over from other donors' samples. CDR3 sequence (DNA): TGCGCCAGCAGCTTGGTAGAGATAGCGGGAGGGTCCTACAATGAGCAGTTCTTC. This sequence encodes CASSLVEIAGGSYNEQFF.